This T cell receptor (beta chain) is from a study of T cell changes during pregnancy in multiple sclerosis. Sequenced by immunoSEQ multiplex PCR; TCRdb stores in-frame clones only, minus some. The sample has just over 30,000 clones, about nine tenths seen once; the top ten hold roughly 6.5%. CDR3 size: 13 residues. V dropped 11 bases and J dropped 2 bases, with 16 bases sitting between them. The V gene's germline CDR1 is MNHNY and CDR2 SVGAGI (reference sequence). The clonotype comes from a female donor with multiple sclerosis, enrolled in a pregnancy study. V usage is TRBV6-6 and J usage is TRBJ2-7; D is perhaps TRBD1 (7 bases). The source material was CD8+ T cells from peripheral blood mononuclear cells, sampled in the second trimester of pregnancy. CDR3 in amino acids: CAAEGAGTYEQYF. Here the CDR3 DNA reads TGTGCCGCGGAGGGGGCTGGAACCTACGAGCAGTACTTC.